This paragraph covers one T cell receptor beta chain sequence. The source of the sample is a study of blood T cell repertoires in COVID-19. Study summary: Researchers got acute and convalescent COVID-19 samples from the United States, Italy and Spain. The analysed material was cDNA or gDNA that came from T cells, B-cell-depleted T cells, or PBMCs.

V lost 0 bases to trimming and J lost 6 bases; unmatched junction nucleotides: 7. The CDR3 sequence is 16 residues long. CDR1 and CDR2 (germline): SGHRS, YFSETQ. Original processing notes: Nucleated cell number was recorded as an estimate derived from reference gene primer amplification. Only in-frame clones appear in the TCRdb table, and some are missing; sequencing was by immunoSEQ multiplex PCR. The DNA was the basis for D and trimming; V, J and clone size are from that table. The table has 130,000 to 150,000 clones, 85% seen once. This receptor was identified in a woman aged 40 to 55 with active or convalescent COVID-19. The sample consisted of peripheral blood. The chain is built from TRBV5-1 and TRBJ2-1; 9 nucleotides line up with TRBD1. The CDR3 loop reads CASSLVDRGGPNEQFF. CDR3 coding DNA: TGCGCCAGCAGCTTGGTGGACAGGGGCGGACCCAATGAGCAGTTCTTC.